This T cell receptor (beta chain) was sequenced during a study of CD8 T cells in ankylosing spondylitis. For TCR beta, libraries came from quantitative 5'-RACE with molecular barcodes. TCRdb processed the 5' RACE reads anew with MiXCR; each CDR3 protein has one entry. The sample contains approximately 45,000 distinct CDR3 sequences, under 4.5% of which appear only once. The study's findings and limits: Reported data indicate significant enrichment of disease-linked clones within matched ankylosing spondylitis synovial fluid. Prior literature has documented some motif variants in synovial fluid and blood from reactive arthritis.

V was clipped by 3 bases and J by 6 bases; unmatched bases: 3. The CDR3 sequence is 15 residues long. Germline V gene sequence: CDR1 SGDLS, CDR2 YYNGEE. This clonotype occurred many times. Its antigen remains unknown. The receptor comes from a female donor with ankylosing spondylitis or in good health (not recorded which). The chain employs TRBV9 and TRBJ2-2; 12 bases align to TRBD2. The sequencing sample was made of blood, either unsorted or a sorted T cell fraction (not recorded which). The CDR3 here is CASSALAGGPGELFF. CDR3 coding DNA: TGTGCCAGCAGCGCCCTAGCGGGGGGGCCCGGGGAGCTGTTTTTT.